This T cell receptor beta chain was sequenced for a study of T cell responses to AZD1222 COVID-19 vaccine. A note on this clone: What it recognizes is unknown.

TCRdb's table, derived via immunoSEQ multiplex PCR, lists solely in-frame clones and lacks some. This sample carries around 100,000 clones, about 87% of them seen once, and the ten largest clones take about a sixth. The V gene's germline CDR1 is SGHRS and CDR2 YFSETQ. The CDR3 extends over 14 amino acids. V lost 4 bases to trimming and J lost 7 bases; unmatched junction nucleotides: 6. Findings and caveats of the study: Samples come after the peak T cell response, not at day 14.

This chain joins TRBV5-1 and TRBJ1-5; 9 bases fit TRBD1. The TCR comes from an adult in good health. The starting material was peripheral blood, obtained on day 0 of AZD1222 vaccination. For the CDR3, the DNA is TGCGCCAGCAGCACAGGGGGCAGGGAGCAGCCCCAGCATTTT. This translates into CASSTGGREQPQHF.